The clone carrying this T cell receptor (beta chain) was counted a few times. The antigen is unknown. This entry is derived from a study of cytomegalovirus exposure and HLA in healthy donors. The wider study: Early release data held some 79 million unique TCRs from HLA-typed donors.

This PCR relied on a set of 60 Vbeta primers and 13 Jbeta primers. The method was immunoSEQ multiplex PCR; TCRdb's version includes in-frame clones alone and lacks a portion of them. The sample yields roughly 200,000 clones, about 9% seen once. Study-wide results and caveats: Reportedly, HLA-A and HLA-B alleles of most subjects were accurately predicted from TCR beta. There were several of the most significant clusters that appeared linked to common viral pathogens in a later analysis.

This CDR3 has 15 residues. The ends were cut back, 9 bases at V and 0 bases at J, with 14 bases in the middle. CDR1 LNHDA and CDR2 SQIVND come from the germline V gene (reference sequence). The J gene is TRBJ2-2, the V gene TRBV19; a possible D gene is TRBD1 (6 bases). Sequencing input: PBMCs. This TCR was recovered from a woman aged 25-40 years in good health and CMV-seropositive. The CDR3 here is CASTWDTTNTGELFF. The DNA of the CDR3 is TGTGCCAGCACCTGGGACACCACGAACACCGGGGAGCTGTTTTTT.